This T cell receptor (beta chain) is from a study of cytomegalovirus exposure and HLA in healthy donors. Study-wide findings and caveats: In vitro confirmation showed a few CMV-associated chains to be CMV antigen specific.

This CDR3 is built from 15 residues. V lost 4 bases to trimming and J lost 3 bases, with 16 bases between them. The V gene's germline CDR1 is SGHAT and CDR2 FQNNGV. A note on this clone: Its target is not known.

13 Jbeta primers and 60 Vbeta primers were used for the PCR. The repertoire was sequenced with immunoSEQ multiplex PCR; TCRdb's copy has only in-frame clones and lacks some. The sample consists of some 130,000 clones, around 75% of them appearing once. This sequence originates from a man aged 25-45 years in good health and CMV-seronegative. The source material was PBMCs. The V gene is TRBV11-2, the J gene TRBJ2-7, with D perhaps TRBD2 (5 bases). CDR3 DNA: TGTGCCAGCAGCTCCTCAAGAGAGGGTAGCTACGAGCAGTACTTC. Its translation is CASSSSREGSYEQYF.